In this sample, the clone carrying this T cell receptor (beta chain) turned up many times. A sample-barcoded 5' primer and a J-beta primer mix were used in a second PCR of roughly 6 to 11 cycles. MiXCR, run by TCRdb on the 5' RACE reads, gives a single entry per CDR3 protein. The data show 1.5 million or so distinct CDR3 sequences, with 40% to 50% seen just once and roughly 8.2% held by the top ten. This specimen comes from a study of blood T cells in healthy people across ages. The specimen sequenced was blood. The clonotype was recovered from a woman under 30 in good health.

The CDR3 nucleotides are TGCAGTGCCCCGGGCGGGCTAGCGGGGTACAATGAGCAGTTCTTC. Amino acid sequence: CSAPGGLAGYNEQFF. V and J are TRBV20-1 and TRBJ2-1, with 9 bases that match TRBD2. This CDR3 has 15 residues. Germline-derived CDR1 and CDR2 are DFQATT and SNEGSKA (reference sequence). Unmatched junction bases numbered 10, after V lost 6 bases and J lost 4 bases.